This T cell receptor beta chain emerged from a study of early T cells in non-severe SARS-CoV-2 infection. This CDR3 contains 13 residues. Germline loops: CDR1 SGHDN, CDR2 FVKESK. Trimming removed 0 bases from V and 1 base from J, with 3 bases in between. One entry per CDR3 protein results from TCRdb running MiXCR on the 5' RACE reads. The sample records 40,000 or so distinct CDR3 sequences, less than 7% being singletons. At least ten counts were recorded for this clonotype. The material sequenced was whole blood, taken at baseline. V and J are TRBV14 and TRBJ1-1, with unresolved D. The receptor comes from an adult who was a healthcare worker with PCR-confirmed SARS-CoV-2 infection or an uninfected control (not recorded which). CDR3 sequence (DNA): TGTGCCAGCAGCCAAGATCAGAACACTGAAGCTTTCTTT. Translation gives CASSQDQNTEAFF.